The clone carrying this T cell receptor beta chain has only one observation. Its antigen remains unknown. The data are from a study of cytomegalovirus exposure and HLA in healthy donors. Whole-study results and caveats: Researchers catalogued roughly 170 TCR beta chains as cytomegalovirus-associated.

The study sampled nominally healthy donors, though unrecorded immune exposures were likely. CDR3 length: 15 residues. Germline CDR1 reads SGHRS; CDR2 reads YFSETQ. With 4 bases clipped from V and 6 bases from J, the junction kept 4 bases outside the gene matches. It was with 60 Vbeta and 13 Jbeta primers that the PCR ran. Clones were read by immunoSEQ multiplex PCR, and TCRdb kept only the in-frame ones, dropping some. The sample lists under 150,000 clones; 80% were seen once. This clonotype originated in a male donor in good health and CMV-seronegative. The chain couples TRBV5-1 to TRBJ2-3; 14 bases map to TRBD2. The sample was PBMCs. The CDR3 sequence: CASSKTSGGADTQYF. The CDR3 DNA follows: TGCGCCAGCAGCAAGACTAGCGGGGGGGCTGATACGCAGTATTTT.